This TCR beta chain was observed in a study of T cell repertoires in cytomegalovirus infection. For the study at large: Recently identified HLA-C-restricted CMV epitopes were used, and well-studied HLA-B-restricted CMV epitopes were used as well. Public TCR beta signatures were indicative of both CMV infection and a matching HLA type. Whole-study findings and limits: Pooled public TCR beta family frequency picked out CMV carriers with the relevant HLA. HLA-C-restricted CMV clonotypes gave the most frequent clonotype in two of eight donors.

TCRdb fed the reads into MiXCR, producing one record per CDR3 protein. This table has about 310,000 distinct CDR3 sequences, 25% appearing once. The J segment lost 5 bases and the V segment lost 8 bases, leaving 5 bases of the junction unmatched. This CDR3 spans 13 amino acids. Germline V gives CDR1 LGHNA, CDR2 YSLEER. This clonotype came up a few times. Antigen specificity is unknown. J is TRBJ1-5 and V is TRBV4-3, with TRBD1 identical over 8 bases. This sequence was found in a human donor in good health (CMV status not recorded). Some clones in this sample may be carry-over from other donors' samples. Sequencing used cultured PBMCs, obtained from culture after CMV antigen stimulation. CDR3 protein: CASGPGGYQPQHF. As DNA, the CDR3 is TGCGCCAGCGGACCAGGGGGCTATCAGCCCCAGCATTTT.